A single sample gave rise to the 29 T cell receptor beta chains below, sequenced in a study of T cell responses to AZD1222 COVID-19 vaccine. Assay used: immunoSEQ multiplex PCR; TCRdb lists only in-frame clones, some missing. This table holds 140,000 or so clones, 85% to 90% found once. The sample consisted of peripheral blood, taken on day 0 of AZD1222 vaccination. These receptors were obtained from an adult in good health.

In DNA, the CDR3 is TGTGCCAGCAGCTCTCGGACAGCCCAGTGGACTGAAGCTTTCTTT. Amino acids: CASSSRTAQWTEAFF. This chain uses TRBV14 with TRBJ1-1; possible D gene TRBD1, 6 bases. The germline gives CDR1 SGHDN, CDR2 FVKESK. This CDR3 is built from 15 residues. The V end lost 5 bases, the J end lost 5 bases, and 18 bases lay between the germline ends. The full variable domain, in which reference TRBV14 and TRBJ1-1 provide the parts outside the CDR3, is EAGVTQFPSHSVIEKGQTVTLRCDPISGHDNLYWYRRVMGKEIKFLLHFVKESKQDESGMPNNRFLAERTGGTYSTLKVQPAELEDSGVYFCASSSRTAQWTEAFFGQGTRLTVV.

The V call is TRBV9, the J call TRBJ2-7; 8 nucleotides line up with TRBD1. Losses at the gene ends were 4 bases for V and 3 bases for J; bases not matched to a gene: 6. The CDR3 extends over 14 amino acids. Per germline, CDR1 SGDLS and CDR2 YYNGEE. DNA for the CDR3: TGTGCCAGCAGCTCACAGGGGGGATACTACGAGCAGTACTTC. Translating it yields CASSSQGGYYEQYF. Full variable domain (missing parts from reference TRBV9 and TRBJ2-7): DSGVTQTPKHLITATGQRVTLRCSPRSGDLSVYWYQQSLDQGLQFLIQYYNGEERAKGNILERFSAQQFPDLHSELNLSSLELGDSALYFCASSSQGGYYEQYFGPGTRLTVT.

This rearrangement joins TRBV30 to TRBJ1-4; TRBD1 agrees at 8 bases. The CDR3 totals 12 residues. J was trimmed by 11 bases and V by 1 base; bases with no gene match: 3. The V gene's germline CDR1 is GTSNPN and CDR2 SVGIG (reference sequence). CDR3 protein: CAWSADREKLFF. The CDR3, as DNA: TGTGCCTGGAGTGCGGACAGGGAGAAACTGTTTTTT.

The J gene is TRBJ2-7, the V gene TRBV19; 13 bases are shared with TRBD2. The CDR3 is made up of 14 amino acids. The junction had 4 bases not matched to a gene; V was cut back by 5 bases and J by 6 bases. Germline CDR1 LNHDA, CDR2 SQIVND (reference sequence). CDR3 DNA: TGTGCCAGTAGTCCGGGACTAGCGGGGCTCGAGCAGTACTTC. Translation gives CASSPGLAGLEQYF.

The gene calls are TRBV24-1 and TRBJ2-7; D possibly corresponds to TRBD2 (5 bases). There are 15 residues in the CDR3. The germline CDR1 and CDR2 sequences are KGHDR and SFDVKD. Trimming took off 0 bases at V and 2 bases at J, with 10 bases between the two ends. In DNA, the CDR3 is TGTGCCACCAGTGATTTGAAGGAGGACCCCTACGAGCAGTACTTC. Its translation: CATSDLKEDPYEQYF.

V usage is TRBV24-1 and J usage is TRBJ2-3; D remains unclear. V was trimmed by 3 bases and J by 6 bases, leaving 6 bases between them. CDR1 and CDR2 (germline): KGHDR, SFDVKD. This CDR3 comprises 12 residues. The CDR3 sequence: CATSDPEDTQYF. CDR3 in DNA: TGTGCCACCAGTGATCCCGAGGATACGCAGTATTTT.

The chain recombines TRBV3-1 (or the pseudogene TRBV3-2) with TRBJ1-5; 10 positions agree with TRBD1. The CDR3 extends over 15 amino acids. V was clipped by 4 bases and J by 2 bases; unmatched bases: 2. The germline gives CDR1 LGHDT, CDR2 YNNKEL (reference sequence). CDR3 sequence: CASSPGTGGNQPQHF. In DNA, the CDR3 is TGTGCCAGCAGCCCCGGGACAGGGGGCAATCAGCCCCAGCATTTT.

This chain joins TRBV11-2 and TRBJ2-3; D unclear. Germline V gene sequence: CDR1 SGHAT, CDR2 FQNNGV. The CDR3 length is 12 residues. V gave up 5 bases and J gave up 4 bases, with 7 bases separating them. The CDR3 nucleotides read TGTGCCAGCAGCCCTTTATCAGATACGCAGTATTTT. Protein: CASSPLSDTQYF. Supplemented by reference TRBV11-2 and TRBJ2-3, the full variable domain reads EAGVAQSPRYKIIEKRQSVAFWCNPISGHATLYWYQQILGQGPKLLIQFQNNGVVDDSQLPKDRFSAERLKGVDSTLKIQPAKLEDSAVYLCASSPLSDTQYFGPGTRLTVL.

This chain connects TRBV6-5 to TRBJ1-1, with unresolved D. Trimming removed 2 bases from V and 1 base from J, with 5 bases in between. Looked up from germline, CDR1 is MNHEY and CDR2 is SVGAGI. This CDR3 contains 13 residues. Written as DNA, the CDR3 is TGTGCCAGCAGTTACAGGGCGAACACTGAAGCTTTCTTT. Its protein product is CASSYRANTEAFF.

This chain's CDR3 is CASSPAGGRFHEQFF. The CDR3 DNA reads as TGTGCCAGCAGCCCCGCGGGGGGGCGCTTCCATGAGCAGTTCTTC. The genes are TRBV7-2 and TRBJ2-1; 9 positions match TRBD2. The ends lost 5 bases at V and 8 bases at J; junction bases unmatched: 10. The CDR3 runs to 15 residues. The germline V gene has CDR1 SGHTA and CDR2 FQGNSA.

The V and J genes are TRBV19 and TRBJ1-2; TRBD1 aligns across 10 bases. This CDR3 has 14 amino acids. Germline CDR1 reads LNHDA; CDR2 reads SQIVND (reference sequence). The junction had 8 bases not matched to a gene; V was cut back by 5 bases and J by 8 bases. CDR3 residues: CASSVDRGPGGYTF. CDR3 DNA: TGTGCCAGTAGTGTTGACAGGGGGCCCGGAGGCTACACCTTC.

The chain combines TRBV19 with TRBJ2-6; no definite D call. Germline loops: CDR1 LNHDA, CDR2 SQIVND (reference sequence). CDR3 length: 17 amino acids. V was clipped by 5 bases and J by 0 bases, with 14 bases between them. In DNA, the CDR3 is TGTGCCAGTAGTCCCCTTAACACGTTCTCTGGGGCCAACGTCCTGACTTTC. It yields the protein CASSPLNTFSGANVLTF.

The chain uses TRBV27 and TRBJ2-1; 14 positions agree with TRBD2. Germline V gene sequence: CDR1 MNHEY, CDR2 SMNVEV (reference sequence). This CDR3 is 16 amino acids long. V was pared by 9 bases and J by 1 base, with 5 bases of the junction left unmatched. CDR3 amino acids: CASARTSGRSYNEQFF. DNA for the CDR3: TGTGCCAGTGCCCGGACTAGCGGGAGGTCCTACAATGAGCAGTTCTTC.

V is TRBV7-2 and J is TRBJ1-6; no clear D. The V and J ends lost 7 bases and 7 bases respectively, with 14 bases between them. The CDR3 has 14 amino acids. In germline, CDR1 is SGHTA, CDR2 FQGNSA. The CDR3 DNA is TGTGCCAGCAACCGTCCGGGCGGAAATTCACCCCTCCACTTT. It encodes CASNRPGGNSPLHF.

The chain combines TRBV12-3 or TRBV12-4 with TRBJ1-2; D call uncertain. CDR3 length: 11 residues. V gave up 6 bases and J gave up 4 bases, with 6 bases separating them. This CDR3 reads CASSRTYGYTF. The DNA of the CDR3 is TGTGCCAGCAGCCGCACCTATGGCTACACCTTC.

CDR3 region: CASSLAGGQPQHF. DNA of the CDR3: TGTGCCAGCAGTTTGGCGGGAGGACAGCCCCAGCATTTT. The V and J genes are TRBV27 and TRBJ1-5; D is unclear. The CDR3 has 13 residues. Trimming stripped 3 bases from V and 7 bases from J, with 10 bases between. CDR1 is MNHEY and CDR2 is SMNVEV in the germline V gene (reference sequence).

The rearrangement joins TRBV30 to TRBJ1-2; D perhaps matches TRBD1 (6 bases). The CDR3 spans 11 residues. The V end was cut by 3 bases, the J end by 7 bases, with 9 bases between. Germline V gene data show CDR1 as GTSNPN and CDR2 as SVGIG (reference sequence). CDR3 protein: CAWSTGSGYTF. In DNA form, the CDR3 reads TGTGCCTGGAGCACAGGGTCTGGCTACACCTTC.

This chain joins TRBV19 and TRBJ2-1, with D perhaps being TRBD1 or TRBD2 (5 bases each). The V gene lost 9 bases and the J gene lost 4 bases, with 13 bases spanning the gap. Germline V gives CDR1 LNHDA, CDR2 SQIVND (reference sequence). This CDR3 spans 13 amino acids. The CDR3 sequence is CASRDGFYNEQFF. The CDR3 DNA is TGTGCCAGCCGGGACGGATTTTACAATGAGCAGTTCTTC. The entire variable domain, with the rest obtained from reference TRBV19 and TRBJ2-1, is as follows: DGGITQSPKYLFRKEGQNVTLSCEQNLNHDAMYWYRQDPGQGLRLIYYSQIVNDFQKGDIAEGYSVSREKKESFPLTVTSAQKNPTAFYLCASRDGFYNEQFFGPGTRLTVL.

This sequence joins TRBV9 and TRBJ1-1; D gene uncertain. The V end was cut by 0 bases, the J end by 4 bases, with 10 bases between. Germline V gene data show CDR1 as SGDLS and CDR2 as YYNGEE. This CDR3 region has 14 residues. CDR3 in DNA: TGTGCCAGCAGCGTAGGGTTGACGTTCACTGAAGCTTTCTTT. Its translation: CASSVGLTFTEAFF.

This clone turned up a few times. The chain is built from TRBV18 and TRBJ1-1; no reliable D call. This CDR3 is built from 12 residues. The ends were cut back, 0 bases at V and 10 bases at J, with 9 bases in the middle. CDR1 is KGHSH, CDR2 LQKENI, per germline. The CDR3 DNA reads TGTGCCAGCTCACCACCGGGAGGAAGAGCTTTCTTT. Protein: CASSPPGGRAFF.

The chain combines TRBV19 with TRBJ2-1, with 12 bases that match TRBD1. Germline V gene sequence: CDR1 LNHDA, CDR2 SQIVND (reference sequence). The CDR3 length is 15 residues. V lost 5 bases and J lost 9; bases outside the gene matches: 8. The CDR3 DNA sequence: TGTGCCAGTAGTCCCTGGGACAGGGGGCATGGTGAGCAGTTCTTC. Its protein product is CASSPWDRGHGEQFF.

This clone was found a few times. The rearrangement uses TRBV12-5 and TRBJ1-1; D unresolved. In germline, CDR1 is LGHNT, CDR2 FRNRAP. The CDR3 contains 19 residues. The V end lost 1 base, the J end lost 0 bases, and 21 bases lay between the germline ends. CDR3 sequence (DNA): TGTGCTAGTGGTTTGGGCCTCCTCCGGGCCTTTGGAGTGAACACTGAAGCTTTCTTT. Its protein is CASGLGLLRAFGVNTEAFF.

This chain links TRBV28 with TRBJ1-1; TRBD1 matches at 9 bases. The CDR3 totals 17 residues. The V gene end was trimmed by 3 bases and the J gene end by 3 bases; junction bases not matched to a gene: 11. In germline, CDR1 is MDHEN, CDR2 SYDVKM. CDR3 nucleotide sequence: TGTGCCAGCAGTTTGGGGACAGGGAGGATTTGGGACACTGAAGCTTTCTTT. It specifies CASSLGTGRIWDTEAFF.

CDR3: CASWTGSHQPQHF. CDR3 in DNA: TGTGCCAGTTGGACAGGGTCGCATCAGCCCCAGCATTTT. The J gene is TRBJ1-5, the V gene TRBV19, with 8 nucleotides matching TRBD1. V shed 8 bases, J shed 5 bases, and the junction held 5 bases outside the gene matches. Per germline, CDR1 LNHDA and CDR2 SQIVND (reference sequence). The CDR3 extends over 13 amino acids.

The chain joins TRBV18 to TRBJ1-2, with 12 nucleotides matching TRBD1. J lost 5 bases, V lost 2 bases, and 6 bases had no gene match. This CDR3 has 16 amino acids. Germline V gene data show CDR1 as KGHSH and CDR2 as LQKENI. The CDR3, as DNA: TGTGCCAGCTCACCAGGGACAGGGGGCGCATCTTATGGCTACACCTTC. Amino acids: CASSPGTGGASYGYTF.

In its sample, this clone was seen a few times. The CDR3 spells CASTIDTEAFF. In DNA, the CDR3 is TGTGCCAGCACTATAGACACTGAAGCTTTCTTT. The V call is TRBV2, the J call TRBJ1-1; D remains ambiguous. The CDR3 totals 11 residues. Trimming took 7 bases from V and 3 from J, leaving 6 bases between them. CDR1 is SNHLY and CDR2 is FYNNEI in the germline V gene.

This sequence joins TRBV6-1 and TRBJ2-4, with D possibly being TRBD2 (6 bases). The CDR3 consists of 16 residues. V gave up 1 base and J gave up 2 bases, with 12 bases separating them. The germline V gene has CDR1 MNHNS and CDR2 SASEGT. The CDR3 here is CASSEGFGGTKNIQYF. For the CDR3, the DNA is TGTGCCAGCAGTGAAGGGTTTGGGGGGACCAAAAACATTCAGTACTTC.

The J gene is TRBJ2-7, the V gene TRBV28, with a possible D match to TRBD1 (5 bases). Germline CDR1 MDHEN, CDR2 SYDVKM. This CDR3 contains 14 residues. The ends were cut back, 5 bases at V and 0 bases at J, with 11 bases in the middle. The CDR3 DNA follows: TGTGCCAGCAGTATAACAGGTGCCTCCTACGAGCAGTACTTC. It is translated as CASSITGASYEQYF.

The V gene is TRBV4-1, the J gene TRBJ2-5; D ambiguous. CDR1 is MGHRA, CDR2 YSYEKL, per germline. The CDR3 is 15 residues long. Trimming removed 4 bases from V and 2 bases from J, with 14 bases in between. CDR3 amino acids: CASSPLGYKQETQYF. The DNA for the CDR3 is TGCGCCAGCAGCCCTTTAGGGTACAAGCAAGAGACCCAGTACTTC.